Each of the 20 T cell receptor beta chains below was sequenced from the same sample in a study of cytomegalovirus exposure and HLA in healthy donors. Primers: 60 Vbeta forward and 13 Jbeta reverse. Clones were sequenced by immunoSEQ multiplex PCR, and TCRdb holds only the in-frame ones, with some missing. The data show about 140,000 clones, with 72% seen just once and around 2.2% held by the top ten. Input material: PBMCs. These receptors all come from a middle-aged man in good health and CMV-seronegative.

The chain recombines TRBV6-5 with TRBJ2-7; possible D gene TRBD2, 6 bases. Trimming removed 3 bases from V and 3 bases from J, with 9 bases in between. CDR3 size: 13 residues. Germline lookup yields CDR1 MNHEY and CDR2 SVGAGI. CDR3 sequence (DNA): TGTGCCAGCAGTTATGCGCGGGGCTACGAGCAGTACTTC. This translates into CASSYARGYEQYF.

This clone has only a few counts. This chain connects TRBV25-1 to TRBJ2-1; possibly TRBD1 for D (5 bases). The CDR3 loop spans 13 amino acids. CDR1 and CDR2 (germline): MGHDK, SYGVNS. The germline V and J ends were trimmed by 10 bases and 8 bases, with 18 bases remaining between them. The CDR3 sequence: CATRAPLGDEQFF. The CDR3, as DNA: TGTGCCACCAGGGCCCCCCTCGGAGATGAGCAGTTCTTC.

The rearrangement links TRBV7-7 to TRBJ2-1; the match to TRBD1 covers 10 bases. The CDR3 contains 14 residues. CDR1 SSHAT and CDR2 FNYEAQ come from the germline V gene (reference sequence). The V gene end was trimmed by 4 bases and the J gene end by 6 bases; junction bases not matched to a gene: 3. The CDR3 sequence is CASSWGDRGNEQFF. The CDR3 nucleotides read TGTGCCAGCAGCTGGGGGGACAGGGGCAATGAGCAGTTCTTC. The whole variable domain, remainder taken from reference TRBV7-7 and TRBJ2-1, is GAGVSQSPRYKVTKRGQDVTLRCDPISSHATLYWYQQALGQGPEFLTYFNYEAQPDKSGLPSDRFSAERPEGSISTLTIQRTEQRDSAMYRCASSWGDRGNEQFFGPGTRLTVL.

The chain links TRBV9 to TRBJ2-5; D call uncertain. The CDR3 consists of 14 residues. Per the germline V gene, CDR1 is SGDLS and CDR2 is YYNGEE. V dropped 4 bases and J dropped 4 bases, with 14 bases sitting between them. The CDR3 DNA follows: TGTGCCAGCAGCATTACAGTGGTGGGAGAGACCCAGTACTTC. It is translated as CASSITVVGETQYF.

J is TRBJ2-7 and V is TRBV6-1; possibly TRBD1 for D (6 bases). The CDR3 consists of 14 residues. In germline, CDR1 is MNHNS, CDR2 SASEGT. Between the trimmed V and J ends, which lost 8 bases and 7 bases, there was a span of 21 bases. CDR3 residues: CASGEQGTTIEQYF. CDR3 DNA sequence: TGTGCCAGCGGGGAACAGGGCACTACGATTGAGCAGTACTTC.

J is TRBJ1-1 and V is TRBV18; 9 nucleotides line up with TRBD1. V gave up 4 bases and J gave up 4 bases; unmatched junction bases: 1. CDR1 is KGHSH, CDR2 LQKENI, per germline. This CDR3 spans 13 amino acids. CDR3 in DNA: TGTGCCAGCTCACTGGGACAGGGCACTGAAGCTTTCTTT. Encoded protein: CASSLGQGTEAFF.

V gene TRBV7-8 combines with J gene TRBJ1-2; a possible D gene is TRBD1 (6 bases). V was clipped by 0 bases and J by 5 bases, with 10 bases between them. This CDR3 spans 14 amino acids. Germline V gene data show CDR1 as SGHVS and CDR2 as FQNEAQ. In DNA, the CDR3 is TGTGCCAGCAGCTTAGCGTACCAGGGGTATGGCTACACCTTC. This gives the protein CASSLAYQGYGYTF.

This chain links TRBV4-3 with TRBJ2-1; D is undetermined. There are 15 residues in the CDR3. Germline loops: CDR1 LGHNA, CDR2 YSLEER. V was cut by 0 bases and J by 6 bases, with 12 bases left in between. CDR3 coding DNA: TGCGCCAGCAGCCAAGAGGCTAGACGGTCCAATGAGCAGTTCTTC. Its protein is CASSQEARRSNEQFF.

V usage is TRBV4-2 and J usage is TRBJ2-3; 13 positions match TRBD2. V lost 1 base to trimming and J lost 8 bases; unmatched junction nucleotides: 9. Germline V gene data show CDR1 as LGHNA and CDR2 as YNFKEQ. CDR3 length: 17 residues. CDR3 protein: CASSQGLILAGGGTQYF. The CDR3 nucleotides are TGTGCCAGCAGCCAAGGTCTTATACTAGCGGGGGGGGGTACGCAGTATTTT.

This clone has just one count. V gene TRBV6-5 combines with J gene TRBJ1-1, with TRBD1 as a possible D gene (6 bases). The V and J ends lost 5 bases and 4 bases respectively, with 14 bases between them. Germline loops: CDR1 MNHEY, CDR2 SVGAGI. This CDR3 region has 14 residues. CDR3 region: CASSESRTVTEAFF. The CDR3 nucleotides are TGTGCCAGCAGTGAATCACGGACAGTCACTGAAGCTTTCTTT.

Only one count was recorded for this clone. As DNA, the CDR3 is TGTGCCAGCAGCGTAGGAGGGCCTTATGATTCACCCCTCCACTTT. It yields the protein CASSVGGPYDSPLHF. The chain employs TRBV9 and TRBJ1-6; D call uncertain. The CDR3 covers 15 residues. V lost 0 bases to trimming and J lost 8 bases, with 12 bases between them. Germline V gene sequence: CDR1 SGDLS, CDR2 YYNGEE. The entire variable domain, with the rest obtained from reference TRBV9 and TRBJ1-6, is as follows: DSGVTQTPKHLITATGQRVTLRCSPRSGDLSVYWYQQSLDQGLQFLIQYYNGEERAKGNILERFSAQQFPDLHSELNLSSLELGDSALYFCASSVGGPYDSPLHFGNGTRLTVT.

This chain joins TRBV9 and TRBJ2-5, with 12 bases matching TRBD2. The DNA end is a closer match to TRBJ2-7, so the J assignment may be wrong. Germline loops: CDR1 SGDLS, CDR2 YYNGEE. This CDR3 comprises 15 residues. Here the CDR3 DNA reads TGTGCCAGCAGCGTAGGACTAGCGGGAGTTTACGAGCAGTACTTC. It encodes CASSVGLAGVYEQYF.

This sequence joins TRBV6-6 and TRBJ2-7, with TRBD1 as a possible D gene (6 bases). Between the trimmed V and J ends, which lost 10 bases and 3 bases, there was a span of 16 bases. Germline V gives CDR1 MNHNY, CDR2 SVGAGI (reference sequence). This CDR3 is built from 13 residues. The CDR3 DNA sequence: TGTGCCACCAATGGACAGCCAAACTACGAGCAGTACTTC. This encodes CATNGQPNYEQYF.

The rearrangement uses TRBV10-3 and TRBJ2-2, with D maybe TRBD2 (6 bases). Germline values: CDR1 ENHRY, CDR2 SYGVKD. The CDR3 sequence is 15 residues long. Between the trimmed V and J ends, which lost 3 bases and 1 base, there was a span of 9 bases. DNA of the CDR3: TGTGCCATCAGTGAACTGGGGGGGAACACCGGGGAGCTGTTTTTT. Amino acid sequence: CAISELGGNTGELFF.

V and J are TRBV10-3 and TRBJ1-5; D perhaps matches TRBD1 (6 bases). V lost 0 bases and J lost 4, with 22 bases in between. This CDR3 has 19 amino acids. Germline V gene data show CDR1 as ENHRY and CDR2 as SYGVKD. The CDR3: CAISESFPRRDNPNQPQHF. DNA for the CDR3: TGTGCCATCAGTGAGTCGTTCCCCCGTCGGGACAACCCTAATCAGCCCCAGCATTTT.

This clone was detected a few times. This chain links TRBV5-6 with TRBJ2-7, with TRBD1 identical over 10 bases. This CDR3 region has 14 residues. CDR1 SGHDT and CDR2 YYEEEE come from the germline V gene. Losses at the gene ends were 2 bases for V and 6 bases for J; bases not matched to a gene: 5. In DNA, the CDR3 is TGTGCCAGCAGCTTCGGACAGGGGGTCGGCGAGCAGTACTTC. Encoded protein: CASSFGQGVGEQYF.

This clone has a handful of counts. The chain links TRBV10-3 to TRBJ1-4; D uncertain. Germline V gives CDR1 ENHRY, CDR2 SYGVKD. The CDR3 spans 15 residues. Trimming cost V 2 bases and J 1 base, with 8 bases left between them. The CDR3 is CAISEEPGTNEKLFF. The CDR3, as DNA: TGTGCCATCAGTGAGGAGCCAGGAACTAATGAAAAACTGTTTTTT.

The table lists this clone with a count of one. The junction differs from germline at one of its ends, possibly a read error. The CDR3, as DNA: TGTGCCAGCAGTGAAGCTCTGACAGGGGTCGGTCAGCCCCAGAATTTT. Translation gives CASSEALTGVGQPQNF. The chain recombines TRBV2 with TRBJ1-5; TRBD1 aligns across 8 bases. This CDR3 is 16 amino acids long. In germline, CDR1 is SNHLY, CDR2 FYNNEI.

The chain combines TRBV11-3 with TRBJ2-2; weak D call: TRBD1 (6 bases). CDR1 and CDR2 from the germline V gene are SGHNT and YENEEA. The length of the CDR3 is 14 residues. The V end lost 1 base, the J end lost 6 bases, and 9 bases lay between the germline ends. The chain's CDR3 is CASSLVNRAGELFF. DNA for the CDR3: TGTGCCAGCAGCTTAGTCAACAGGGCCGGGGAGCTGTTTTTT.

The V and J genes are TRBV7-8 and TRBJ2-7; 11 bases align to TRBD1. The CDR3 contains 14 residues. Germline CDR1 SGHVS, CDR2 FQNEAQ. The V gene end was trimmed by 5 bases and the J gene end by 2 bases; junction bases not matched to a gene: 2. The CDR3 is CASSTGQGAYEQYF. The DNA of the CDR3 is TGTGCCAGCAGCACGGGACAGGGGGCCTACGAGCAGTACTTC.